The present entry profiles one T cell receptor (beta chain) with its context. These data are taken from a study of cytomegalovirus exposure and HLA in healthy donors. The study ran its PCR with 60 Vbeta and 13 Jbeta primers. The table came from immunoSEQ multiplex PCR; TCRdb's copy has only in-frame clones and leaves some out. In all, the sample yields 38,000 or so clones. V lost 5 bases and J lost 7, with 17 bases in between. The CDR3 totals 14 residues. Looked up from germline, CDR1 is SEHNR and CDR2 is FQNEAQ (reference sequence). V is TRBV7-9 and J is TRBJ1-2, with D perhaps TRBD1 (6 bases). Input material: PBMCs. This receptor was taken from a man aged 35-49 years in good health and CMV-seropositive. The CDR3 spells CASSPGTRVFGYTF. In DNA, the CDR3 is TGTGCCAGCAGCCCCGGGACAAGGGTCTTTGGCTACACCTTC.